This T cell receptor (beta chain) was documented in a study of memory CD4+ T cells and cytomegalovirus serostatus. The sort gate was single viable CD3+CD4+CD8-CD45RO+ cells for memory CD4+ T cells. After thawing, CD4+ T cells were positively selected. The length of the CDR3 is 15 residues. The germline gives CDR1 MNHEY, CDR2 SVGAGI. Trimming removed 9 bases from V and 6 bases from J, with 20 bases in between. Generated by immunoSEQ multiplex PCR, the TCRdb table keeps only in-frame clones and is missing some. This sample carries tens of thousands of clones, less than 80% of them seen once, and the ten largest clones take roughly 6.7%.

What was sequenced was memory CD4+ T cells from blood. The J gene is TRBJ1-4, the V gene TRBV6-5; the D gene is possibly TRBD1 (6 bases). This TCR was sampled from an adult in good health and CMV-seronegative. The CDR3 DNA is TGTGCCAGTAAAGGAAATTACAGGGCTGATGAAAAACTGTTTTTT. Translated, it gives CASKGNYRADEKLFF.